This T cell receptor beta chain was sequenced in a study of CD8+ T cells in alopecia areata. Study results and limitations: Sequence data from scalp samples additionally include resident alphabeta T cells of normal skin.

In each case, RNA was isolated and then reverse transcribed into cDNA as the sequencing template. Only in-frame clones appear in the TCRdb table, and some are missing; sequencing was by immunoSEQ multiplex PCR. The table lists about 110,000 clones, approximately 61% of them singletons. A remark on this clone: Antigen specificity is unknown.

The CDR3 covers 13 residues. Trimming pared 6 bases from V and 2 bases from J, leaving 9 bases between. Germline V gene data show CDR1 as MNHEY and CDR2 as SVGAGI. The specimen sequenced was NKG2D-low CD8+ T cells sorted from blood. V usage is TRBV6-5 and J usage is TRBJ2-3; the D gene is possibly TRBD1 (5 bases). This clonotype was sampled from a human donor with alopecia areata. As DNA, the CDR3 is TGTGCCAGCAGAGGACATGCCACAGATACGCAGTATTTT. Translation: CASRGHATDTQYF.